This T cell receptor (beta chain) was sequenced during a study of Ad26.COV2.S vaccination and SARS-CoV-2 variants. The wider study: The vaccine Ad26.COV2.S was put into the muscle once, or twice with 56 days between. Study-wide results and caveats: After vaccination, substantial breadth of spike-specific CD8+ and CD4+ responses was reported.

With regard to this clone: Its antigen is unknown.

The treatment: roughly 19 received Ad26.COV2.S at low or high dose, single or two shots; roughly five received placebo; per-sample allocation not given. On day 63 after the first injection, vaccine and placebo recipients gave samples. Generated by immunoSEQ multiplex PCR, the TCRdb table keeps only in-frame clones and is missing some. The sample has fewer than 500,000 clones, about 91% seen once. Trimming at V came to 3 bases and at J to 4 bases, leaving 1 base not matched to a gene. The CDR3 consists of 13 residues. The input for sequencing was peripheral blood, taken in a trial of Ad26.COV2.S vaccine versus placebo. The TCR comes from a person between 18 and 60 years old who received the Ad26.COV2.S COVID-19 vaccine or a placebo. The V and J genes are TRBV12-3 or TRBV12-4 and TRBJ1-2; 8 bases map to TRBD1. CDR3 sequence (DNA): TGTGCCAGCAGTTTGGACAGGGTCTATGGCTACACCTTC. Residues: CASSLDRVYGYTF.